One sample yielded the 8 T cell receptor beta chains listed below, sequenced in a study of cytomegalovirus exposure and HLA in healthy donors. Sequencing used immunoSEQ multiplex PCR; TCRdb keeps in-frame clones, though not all of them. The sample yields 59,000 or so clones, roughly 87% seen once. The sequencing input was PBMCs. These receptors originate from a woman aged 18-29 years in good health and CMV-seronegative.

Worth noting for this clone: This same CDR3 is encoded by further DNA sequences in the sample. V usage is TRBV5-8 and J usage is TRBJ2-7; D might be TRBD1 (6 bases). Germline V gives CDR1 SGHTS, CDR2 YDEGEE. The CDR3 is 13 amino acids. Trimming removed 1 base from V and 4 bases from J, with 9 bases in between. CDR3 loop: CASSLLQGYEQYF. CDR3 DNA: TGTGCCAGCAGCTTGCTACAGGGTTACGAGCAGTACTTC.

This chain uses TRBV5-5 with TRBJ1-4; TRBD1 might be the D (5 bases). Looked up from germline, CDR1 is SGHKS and CDR2 is YYEKEE (reference sequence). The CDR3 totals 17 residues. Trimming cost V 6 bases and J 0 bases, with 18 bases left between them. The CDR3 sequence: CASKISGLISTNEKLFF. CDR3 in DNA: TGTGCCAGCAAAATCTCGGGACTCATATCAACTAATGAAAAACTGTTTTTT.

This rearrangement joins TRBV7-8 to TRBJ2-3, with 9 nucleotides matching TRBD1. The CDR3 runs 17 residues. V shed 7 bases, J shed 2 bases, and the junction held 13 bases outside the gene matches. Per the germline V gene, CDR1 is SGHVS and CDR2 is FQNEAQ. CDR3 coding DNA: TGTGCCAGCACCCTAGGGACAGGGTGGGGTAACACAGATACGCAGTATTTT. It encodes CASTLGTGWGNTDTQYF.

The rearrangement links TRBV5-1 to TRBJ1-3; 9 bases are a match to TRBD1. This CDR3 is built from 16 residues. The germline gives CDR1 SGHRS, CDR2 YFSETQ. J gave up 4 bases and V 4 bases, and 9 bases lay outside the gene matches. In DNA form, the CDR3 reads TGCGCCAGCAGCCCCAGAGGACAGGGGAAAGGAAACACCATATATTTT. This codes for CASSPRGQGKGNTIYF.

J is TRBJ2-1 and V is TRBV18; 7 positions agree with TRBD2. CDR3 length: 13 residues. J gave up 12 bases and V 6 bases, and 11 bases lay outside the gene matches. Germline-derived CDR1 and CDR2 are KGHSH and LQKENI. This CDR3 reads CASSTSRGSGQFF. The CDR3 bases are TGTGCCAGCTCGACTAGCCGGGGGTCGGGGCAGTTCTTC.

This clone has just one count. CDR3 region: CASSSQGAISSGANVLTF. The CDR3, as DNA: TGTGCCAGCAGCTCTCAGGGGGCGATTAGCTCTGGGGCCAACGTCCTGACTTTC. The V gene is TRBV11-2, the J gene TRBJ2-6; 8 bases line up with TRBD1. Germline V gives CDR1 SGHAT, CDR2 FQNNGV. This CDR3 spans 18 amino acids. With V trimmed by 4 bases and J by 0 bases, 8 bases remained unmatched.

The chain carries TRBV29-1 and TRBJ1-2, with D tentatively TRBD1 (6 bases). Germline CDR1 SQVTM, CDR2 ANQGSEA. The CDR3 sequence is 13 residues long. V was clipped by 6 bases and J by 5 bases, with 16 bases between them. CDR3 nucleotides: TGCAGCGTACAGGGACCGAGCCTGTATGGCTACACCTTC. Translated, it gives CSVQGPSLYGYTF.

V gene TRBV30 combines with J gene TRBJ2-3, with D perhaps matching TRBD2 (6 bases). Germline-derived CDR1 and CDR2 are GTSNPN and SVGIG (reference sequence). This CDR3 comprises 13 residues. V was clipped by 3 bases and J by 2 bases, with 9 bases between them. CDR3 residues: CAWRRDLTDTQYF. The DNA for the CDR3 is TGTGCCTGGAGGCGGGACCTCACAGATACGCAGTATTTT.